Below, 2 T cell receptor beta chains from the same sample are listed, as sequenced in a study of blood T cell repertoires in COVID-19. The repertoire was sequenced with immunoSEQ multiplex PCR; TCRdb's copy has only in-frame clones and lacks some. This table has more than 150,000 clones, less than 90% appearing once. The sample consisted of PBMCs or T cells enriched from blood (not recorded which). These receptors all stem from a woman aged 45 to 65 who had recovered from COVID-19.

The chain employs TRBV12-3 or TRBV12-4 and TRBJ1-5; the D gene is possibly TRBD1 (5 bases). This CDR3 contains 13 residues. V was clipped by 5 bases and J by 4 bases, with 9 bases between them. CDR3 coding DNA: TGTGCCAGCAGTCGGACACGTAATCAGCCCCAGCATTTT. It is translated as CASSRTRNQPQHF.

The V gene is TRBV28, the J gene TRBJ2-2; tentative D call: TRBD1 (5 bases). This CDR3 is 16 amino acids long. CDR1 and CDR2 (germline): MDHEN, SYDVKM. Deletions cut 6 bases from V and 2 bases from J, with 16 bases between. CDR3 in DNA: TGTGCCAGCAGCCCCAGTTGGCAGGGTAACACCGGGGAGCTGTTTTTT. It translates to CASSPSWQGNTGELFF.